The present T cell receptor (beta chain) was sequenced within a study of blood T cells in healthy people across ages. The germline V gene has CDR1 LGHNA and CDR2 YNFKEQ. V lost 0 bases and J lost 3, with 18 bases in between. The CDR3 is 18 residues long. A second PCR, run for roughly 7 to 11 cycles, used a sample-barcoded 5' primer plus a J-beta primer mix. TCRdb used MiXCR to reprocess the 5' RACE reads, holding one entry per CDR3 protein. The sample records around 1,000,000 distinct CDR3 sequences, 20% to 25% being singletons. Separately, the same data were catalogued under a study of T cells of mothers and their children.

The clonotype originates from a girl aged 2 to 10 in good health. The sample consisted of blood. This chain uses TRBV4-2 with TRBJ2-4; D is perhaps TRBD1 (8 bases). The CDR3 DNA reads as TGTGCCAGCAGCCAAGAATACACACAGGGGGGGGGCAAAAACATTCAGTACTTC. Its protein is CASSQEYTQGGGKNIQYF.